This T cell receptor (beta chain) was sequenced during a study of T cells after yellow fever vaccination. Study-level background: With SMART-Seq v4 Ultra Low Input, the fractions containing low cell numbers were prepared. Study outcomes and limitations: Of the clonotypes, a small share occurred in both CD4 and CD8 compartments. Abundant bulk-derived clonotypes could contaminate FACS-sorted repertoires. Most primary-vaccination clones reappeared after the booster (more than 95% CD4, approximately 88% CD8).

The CDR3 has 15 amino acids. Germline loops: CDR1 LGHNA, CDR2 YSLEER. With V trimmed by 1 base and J by 0 bases, 2 bases remained unmatched. TCRdb itself ran the 5' RACE reads through MiXCR, one entry per CDR3 protein. The repertoire holds 200,000 to 300,000 distinct CDR3 sequences, with more than 6.5% as singletons. Comment on this clonotype: The antigen remains unidentified.

Sequenced material: CD4+ T cells sorted from PBMCs, taken on the day of the yellow fever booster vaccination. The TCR originated in a man in his thirties or forties who received the YFV17D yellow fever vaccine. The chain recombines TRBV4-3 with TRBJ2-7, with 8 bases fitting TRBD2. CDR3 nucleotides: TGCGCCAGCAGCCAAGGAGGGACTAGCTCCTACGAGCAGTACTTC. This codes for CASSQGGTSSYEQYF.